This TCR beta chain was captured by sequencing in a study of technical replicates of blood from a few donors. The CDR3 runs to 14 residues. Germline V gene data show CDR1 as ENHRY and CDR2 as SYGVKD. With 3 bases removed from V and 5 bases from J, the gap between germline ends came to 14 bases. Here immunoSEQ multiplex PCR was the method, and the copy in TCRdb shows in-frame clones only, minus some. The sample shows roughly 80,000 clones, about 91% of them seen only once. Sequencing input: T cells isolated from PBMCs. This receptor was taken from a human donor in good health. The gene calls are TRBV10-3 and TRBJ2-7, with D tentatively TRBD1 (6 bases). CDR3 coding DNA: TGTGCCATCAGTGACTCAGGGGAATTAGACGAGCAGTACTTC. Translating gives CAISDSGELDEQYF.